This T cell receptor (beta chain) stems from a study of T-cell reconstitution after alpha-beta-depleted transplantation in children. This CDR3 contains 15 residues. The germline V gene encodes CDR1 DFQATT and CDR2 SNEGSKA (reference sequence). The V segment lost 5 bases and the J segment 5 bases; nucleotides outside the gene matches: 11. TCRbeta library construction was performed incorporating unique molecular identifiers. TCRdb reanalysed the PCR reads using MiXCR and keeps one entry per CDR3 protein. The sample has some 240,000 distinct CDR3 sequences, 12% seen once. This clonotype was recorded at least ten times.

This sequence joins TRBV20-1 and TRBJ1-2, with 10 bases fitting TRBD1. The source of this sequence is a human donor who donated a stem cell graft to a child with acute lymphoblastic leukemia. This material consisted of PBMCs from the stem cell graft donor, taken from the stem cell graft. CDR3 amino acids: CSAQGTTGGWYGYTF. The CDR3 DNA reads as TGCAGTGCTCAAGGAACGACAGGGGGCTGGTATGGCTACACCTTC.